This TCR beta chain was recorded in a study of T-cell reconstitution after alpha-beta-depleted transplantation in children. The CDR3 spans 14 residues. The V and J ends lost 4 bases and 3 bases respectively, with 11 bases between them. Germline lookup yields CDR1 LGHNA and CDR2 YNFKEQ. Construction of the TCRbeta library involved unique molecular identifiers. TCRdb used MiXCR to reprocess the PCR reads, holding one entry per CDR3 protein. The sample includes 300,000 to 400,000 distinct CDR3 sequences, less than 15% of them seen just once. This clonotype was found many times. Sequencing used PBMCs, obtained from the stem cell graft. This chain links TRBV4-2 with TRBJ2-3, with D possibly matching TRBD1 (5 bases). The sequence came from a human donor who donated a stem cell graft to a child with Fanconi anemia. The CDR3 is CASSRQGRTDTQYF. CDR3 nucleotides: TGTGCCAGCAGCCGGCAGGGTAGGACAGATACGCAGTATTTT.